This section outlines one T cell receptor (beta chain) sequence together with its context. These data belong to a study of blood T cell repertoires in COVID-19. Trimming left V 3 bases short and J 8 bases short, with 14 bases between. The germline gives CDR1 SGHTA, CDR2 FQGTGA. The CDR3 is 14 residues long. Data came from immunoSEQ multiplex PCR; TCRdb stores just in-frame clones and leaves some out. Of some 150,000 clones in the sample, around 82% are singletons; the top ten hold under 15%. This TCR derives from a man between 60 and 75 years old with active or convalescent COVID-19. Material: peripheral blood. The V and J genes are TRBV7-3 and TRBJ2-1; D perhaps matches TRBD2 (6 bases). CDR3 in DNA: TGTGCCAGCAGCTTGGGGTTAACGGGGGATGAGCAGTTCTTC. Its protein product is CASSLGLTGDEQFF.